This T cell receptor beta chain was identified in a study of T-cell memory formation after mild COVID-19. Study overall: Largely, TCR clusters stayed within a single donor.

From 5'RACE with constant-segment primers came TCR alpha and TCR beta cDNA libraries that carried sample barcodes and UMIs. One entry per CDR3 protein, called by TCRdb with MiXCR from the 5' RACE reads. This sample has fewer than 350,000 distinct CDR3 sequences; about 15% occur once, and the top ten carry around 20%. Study-level findings and limits: Contracting CD4+ clones lay largely in CM and EM, with CD8+ ones residing in EMRA. Day 37-peaking second-wave clones had unconfirmed SARS-CoV-2 specificity.

Germline assignment: CDR1 LGHDT and CDR2 YNNKEL (reference sequence). Germline trimming cut 8 bases from V and 6 bases from J; bases unmatched to any gene: 6. CDR3 length: 12 amino acids. As for this clonotype: What it binds is not known.

The chain recombines TRBV3-1 with TRBJ2-7, with TRBD2 matching 8 bases. The TCR originated in a man younger than 30 who had mild COVID-19 (a few samples of this study predate the infection). Cell type and time point are not known. Sample: PBMCs or a T cell subset sorted from them (not recorded which). DNA of the CDR3: TGTGCCAGCCGGGACGGGAGGGGCGAGCAGTACTTC. Translated: CASRDGRGEQYF.